What follows is one T cell receptor (beta chain) and its context. The CDR3 is 14 residues long. V trimming: 5 bases; J trimming: 1 base; junction bases outside the gene matches: 2. Germline loops: CDR1 MGHDK, CDR2 SYGVNS. The data stem from a study of blood T cell repertoires in COVID-19. For the study at large: The United States, Italy and Spain supplied acute and convalescent COVID-19 samples. Sources were T cells, B-cell-depleted T cells, or PBMCs; the material itself was cDNA or gDNA.

Original processing methods: Estimated nucleated cell counts came from reference gene primer amplification. Some clones are missing from TCRdb's copy, which holds only in-frame ones; the method was immunoSEQ multiplex PCR. V and J calls and clone size are copied from that table; D and trimming were computed from the DNA. The repertoire holds approximately 100,000 clones, with approximately 84% as singletons. The chain carries TRBV25-1 and TRBJ1-1, with 9 positions matching TRBD1. This TCR was sampled from a human donor in a cohort sampled during active COVID-19. Sequenced material: peripheral blood. CDR3: CASSWGQGNTEAFF. CDR3 coding DNA: TGTGCCAGCAGTTGGGGACAGGGGAACACTGAAGCTTTCTTT.